The 21 T cell receptor beta chains below all came from one sample that was sequenced in a study of patients and donors after allogeneic stem cell transplantation. TCRdb itself ran the RT-PCR reads through MiXCR, one entry per CDR3 protein. The data contain approximately 200,000 distinct CDR3 sequences, less than 50% of them singletons. The sequenced material came from blood, either unsorted or a sorted T cell fraction (not recorded which). These receptors were collected from a human donor who was either an allogeneic HSCT recipient or a stem cell or donor lymphocyte infusion donor (not recorded which). It is not recorded whose cells these are; they may come from a transplant donor.

The chain recombines TRBV29-1 with TRBJ2-5, with a possible D match to TRBD2 (5 bases). The CDR3 runs 10 residues. Germline V gene sequence: CDR1 SQVTM, CDR2 ANQGSEA. The germline V and J ends were trimmed by 6 bases and 5 bases, with 7 bases remaining between them. The CDR3 sequence is CSVGEETQYF. The CDR3 bases are TGCAGCGTGGGAGAGGAGACCCAGTACTTC.

This sequence joins TRBV11-2 and TRBJ1-2; 10 bases align to TRBD1. The CDR3 runs to 16 residues. J was trimmed by 3 bases and V by 3 bases; bases with no gene match: 7. Germline V gene lookup returns CDR1 SGHAT and CDR2 FQNNGV. Here the CDR3 reads CASSFPRTGGDYGYTF. The CDR3 nucleotides read TGTGCCAGCAGCTTCCCTAGGACAGGGGGGGACTATGGCTACACCTTC.

The sample holds a few counts of this clonotype. The V call is TRBV9, the J call TRBJ1-2, with 8 positions matching TRBD1. Trimming cost V 3 bases and J 3 bases; bases outside gene matches: 10. The CDR3 is 16 amino acids. CDR1 is SGDLS and CDR2 is YYNGEE in the germline V gene. This chain's CDR3 is CASSGWGQDLYYGYTF. The CDR3 DNA is TGTGCCAGCAGCGGGTGGGGACAGGACCTCTACTATGGCTACACCTTC.

V gene TRBV9 combines with J gene TRBJ2-3; D gene ambiguous. Germline V gives CDR1 SGDLS, CDR2 YYNGEE. The CDR3 contains 15 residues. The V end was cut by 0 bases, the J end by 3 bases, with 11 bases between. CDR3 nucleotides: TGTGCCAGCAGCGTAGGGCTAGGAGTAACAGATACGCAGTATTTT. This translates into CASSVGLGVTDTQYF.

The rearrangement uses TRBV28 and TRBJ2-7; 8 bases fit TRBD1. This CDR3 comprises 11 residues. Germline-derived CDR1 and CDR2 are MDHEN and SYDVKM. V dropped 5 bases and J dropped 11; count of bases not matched to a gene: 5. The CDR3 is CASSHNRGEYF. The DNA for the CDR3 is TGTGCCAGCAGTCATAACAGGGGGGAGTACTTC. Filled out from reference TRBV28 and TRBJ2-7, the complete variable domain reads DVKVTQSSRYLVKRTGEKVFLECVQDMDHENMFWYRQDPGLGLRLIYFSYDVKMKEKGDIPEGYSVSREKKERFSLILESASTNQTSMYLCASSHNRGEYFGPGTRLTVT.

In its sample, this clonotype was seen a few times. This rearrangement joins TRBV18 to TRBJ1-2, with D hard to call. V shed 3 bases and J shed 4 bases, with 12 bases lying between them. The length of the CDR3 is 14 residues. Looked up from germline, CDR1 is KGHSH and CDR2 is LQKENI. DNA for the CDR3: TGTGCCAGCTCACCCGCGGGAGTTAGCTATGGCTACACCTTC. It yields the protein CASSPAGVSYGYTF.

The CDR3 region is CSVGTGENYEQYF. The CDR3 bases are TGCAGCGTCGGGACAGGGGAAAACTACGAGCAGTACTTC. The V gene is TRBV29-1, the J gene TRBJ2-7; 10 nucleotides align to TRBD1. Germline values: CDR1 SQVTM, CDR2 ANQGSEA. The CDR3 extends over 13 amino acids. J was trimmed by 3 bases and V by 6 bases; bases with no gene match: 5.

This clonotype was found a few times. CDR3 DNA: TGTGCCAGCAGTTTAAGGGTGGCCCCGGCGGGCTACACCTTC. Translating it yields CASSLRVAPAGYTF. This chain links TRBV12-3 or TRBV12-4 with TRBJ1-2; D is uncertain. The CDR3 contains 14 residues. Trimming removed 2 bases at V and 8 bases at J, with 15 bases between.

This clonotype was detected ten times or more. The rearrangement joins TRBV20-1 to TRBJ2-3; possible D gene TRBD2, 7 bases. Looked up from germline, CDR1 is DFQATT and CDR2 is SNEGSKA (reference sequence). Trimming stripped 0 bases from V and 2 bases from J, with 15 bases between. The CDR3 totals 16 residues. CDR3: CSARDPNGGHTDTQYF. In DNA form, the CDR3 reads TGCAGTGCTAGAGACCCCAACGGGGGGCACACAGATACGCAGTATTTT.

The rearrangement joins TRBV7-3 to TRBJ2-1; 8 nucleotides align to TRBD2. The CDR3 is 15 amino acids. The germline CDR1 and CDR2 sequences are SGHTA and FQGTGA. The V gene end was trimmed by 5 bases and the J gene end by 1 base; junction bases not matched to a gene: 4. The CDR3 sequence: CASSPGGESYNEQFF. CDR3 DNA sequence: TGTGCCAGCAGCCCCGGGGGGGAGTCCTACAATGAGCAGTTCTTC.

This sequence joins TRBV20-1 and TRBJ2-1; possible D gene TRBD2, 6 bases. Trimming shortened V by 3 bases and J by 2 bases, and 14 bases separated the two germline ends. Germline V gene lookup returns CDR1 DFQATT and CDR2 SNEGSKA (reference sequence). CDR3 length: 15 amino acids. CDR3 bases: TGCAGTGCTAGCCAGGTAGCGGACACCTACAATGAGCAGTTCTTC. It specifies CSASQVADTYNEQFF.

The gene calls are TRBV10-3 and TRBJ1-1, with 7 bases that match TRBD1. CDR1 is ENHRY, CDR2 SYGVKD, per germline. The ends lost 2 bases at V and 1 base at J; junction bases unmatched: 7. The CDR3 is made up of 16 amino acids. CDR3 amino acids: CAISEPRTGANTEAFF. The CDR3 nucleotides are TGTGCCATCAGTGAGCCTAGGACAGGTGCGAACACTGAAGCTTTCTTT.

This clonotype was detected a few times. The chain uses TRBV24-1 and TRBJ2-1; maybe TRBD1 (6 bases). The CDR3 extends over 14 amino acids. V gave up 5 bases and J gave up 10 bases, with 17 bases separating them. Germline V gene data show CDR1 as KGHDR and CDR2 as SFDVKD. CDR3 coding DNA: TGTGCCACCAGTGGACCATCTCAGGGGTTCGAGCAGTTCTTC. Translation gives CATSGPSQGFEQFF.

This clonotype has only a few counts. J is TRBJ2-1 and V is TRBV3-1, with 7 bases aligning to TRBD2. The CDR3 consists of 15 residues. V dropped 4 bases and J dropped 7; count of bases not matched to a gene: 10. Per the germline V gene, CDR1 is LGHDT and CDR2 is YNNKEL (reference sequence). CDR3 sequence reads: CASSLSGALGNEQFF. In DNA form, the CDR3 reads TGTGCCAGCAGCCTCAGCGGGGCCCTTGGGAATGAGCAGTTCTTC.

This chain joins TRBV20-1 and TRBJ1-6; no definite D call. V was shortened by 0 bases and J by 10 bases, with 13 bases between the two germline ends. The CDR3 sequence is 14 residues long. Germline assignment: CDR1 DFQATT and CDR2 SNEGSKA (reference sequence). Here the CDR3 DNA reads TGCAGTGCTAGAGATTCCCTTGAGAGCTCACCCCTCCACTTT. This sequence encodes CSARDSLESSPLHF.

V gene TRBV5-1 combines with J gene TRBJ1-5; D gene unclear. This CDR3 has 15 amino acids. The V end was cut by 4 bases, the J end by 5 bases, with 16 bases between. Germline V lookup: CDR1 SGHRS, CDR2 YFSETQ. CDR3 coding DNA: TGCGCCAGCAGCCGAAACGGGGATAGGGATCAGCCCCAGCATTTT. Protein product: CASSRNGDRDQPQHF.

By sample fraction, this clonotype is medium-sized. The rearrangement uses TRBV30 and TRBJ1-5; D is possibly TRBD1 (5 bases). Trimming removed 1 base from V and 3 bases from J, with 7 bases in between. Germline V gives CDR1 GTSNPN, CDR2 SVGIG (reference sequence). The CDR3 has 13 amino acids. The CDR3 here is CAWSEDNNQPQHF. Written as DNA, the CDR3 is TGTGCCTGGAGTGAGGACAACAATCAGCCCCAGCATTTT.

V is TRBV9 and J is TRBJ2-7, with 7 bases fitting TRBD1. CDR3 length: 15 residues. Germline V CDR1 and CDR2: SGDLS, YYNGEE. The V segment lost 4 bases and the J segment 3 bases; nucleotides outside the gene matches: 10. CDR3 sequence: CASSPTRTGGYEQYF. DNA for the CDR3: TGTGCCAGCAGCCCCACCCGGACAGGAGGCTACGAGCAGTACTTC.

This clonotype has more than one count but fewer than ten. This rearrangement joins TRBV18 to TRBJ1-5; D is uncertain. CDR3 length: 14 residues. The germline V gene encodes CDR1 KGHSH and CDR2 LQKENI. V lost 2 bases to trimming and J lost 10 bases, with 15 bases between them. The CDR3 DNA reads as TGTGCCAGCTCACCAACCGCCGCCCCGAGCCCCCAGCATTTT. Its protein is CASSPTAAPSPQHF.

For this clonotype: Germline and junction disagree at one end, which may indicate a read error. The genes are TRBV9 and TRBJ1-6, with D maybe TRBD1 (5 bases). CDR1 SGDLS and CDR2 YYNGEE come from the germline V gene. The CDR3 is 17 amino acids. CDR3 coding DNA: TGTGCCAGCAGCGTAGGGGGACGGATCTCCAATAATTCACCCCTCCACTTT. It is translated as CASSVGGRISNNSPLHF. The whole variable domain, filled in from reference TRBV9 and TRBJ1-6, reads DSGVTQTPKHLITATGQRVTLRCSPRSGDLSVYWYQQSLDQGLQFLIQYYNGEERAKGNILERFSAQQFPDLHSELNLSSLELGDSALYFCASSVGGRISNNSPLHFGNGTRLTVT.

This clonotype showed up just a few times. The chain couples TRBV29-1 to TRBJ2-3; the D call may be TRBD1 or TRBD2 (6 bases each). The CDR3 covers 13 residues. In germline, CDR1 is SQVTM, CDR2 ANQGSEA. Trimming removed 7 bases from V and 6 bases from J, with 17 bases in between. CDR3 in amino acids: CSAKGGSVDTQYF. For the CDR3, the DNA is TGCAGCGCAAAAGGGGGGTCCGTGGATACGCAGTATTTT.